This TCR beta chain is drawn from a study of blood T cell repertoires in COVID-19. Grouping used clinical history reported by participants in a survey and questionnaire. The study recruited exposed participants who had met a COVID-19 case within 2 weeks before entry. In the source study's methods: Estimated nucleated cell counts came from reference gene primer amplification. Method: immunoSEQ multiplex PCR; TCRdb's copy keeps in-frame clones and lacks some. That table is the source of V, J and clone size, and D and trimming were worked out from the DNA. This table has roughly 200,000 clones, roughly 90% appearing once. The CDR3 sequence is 16 residues long. Per the germline V gene, CDR1 is SGHRS and CDR2 is YFSETQ. V lost 7 bases to trimming and J lost 3 bases; unmatched junction nucleotides: 13.

The sequencing sample was made of PBMCs or T cells enriched from blood (not recorded which). V is TRBV5-1 and J is TRBJ2-1, with 7 bases lining up with TRBD2. This receptor was obtained from a woman aged 30 to 39 who had been exposed to COVID-19. The CDR3 here is CASSPGGGRLYNEQFF. The CDR3 DNA follows: TGCGCCAGCTCCCCGGGAGGCGGGCGCCTCTACAATGAGCAGTTCTTC.